The 10 T cell receptor beta chains below come from one sample, sequenced in a study of blood T cell repertoires in COVID-19. Repertoires were generated with immunoSEQ multiplex PCR, while TCRdb's copy carries only in-frame clones and drops some. Among some 80,000 clones listed, 60% to 85% were seen once. The sequenced sample was peripheral blood. The receptors derive from a woman of 80 years or more with active or convalescent COVID-19.

V is TRBV19 and J is TRBJ2-1; 11 bases align to TRBD2. V lost 4 bases and J lost 2; bases outside the gene matches: 4. CDR1 LNHDA and CDR2 SQIVND come from the germline V gene (reference sequence). The CDR3 loop spans 16 amino acids. CDR3 protein: CASSKLAGGAYNEQFF. The CDR3 DNA follows: TGTGCCAGTAGTAAGCTAGCGGGGGGTGCCTACAATGAGCAGTTCTTC.

The chain links TRBV5-1 to TRBJ2-7; D possibly corresponds to TRBD1 (8 bases). Germline V CDR1 and CDR2: SGHRS, YFSETQ. With 6 bases removed from V and 7 bases from J, the gap between germline ends came to 20 bases. This CDR3 spans 14 amino acids. The CDR3 nucleotides are TGCGCCAGCAAGGGACAGGCCACCGGGGGGGAGCAGTACTTC. Protein product: CASKGQATGGEQYF.

The chain is built from TRBV7-2 and TRBJ2-2; the match to TRBD2 covers 9 bases. Germline trimming cut 1 base from V and 7 bases from J; bases unmatched to any gene: 7. Germline assignment: CDR1 SGHTA and CDR2 FQGNSA. This CDR3 comprises 16 residues. CDR3: CASSLVAGGPGGELFF. The CDR3 nucleotides are TGTGCCAGCAGCTTAGTGGCGGGAGGGCCAGGCGGGGAGCTGTTTTTT.

This chain connects TRBV9 to TRBJ2-1, with 10 nucleotides matching TRBD2. The CDR3 is 19 residues long. V dropped 3 bases and J dropped 2; count of bases not matched to a gene: 14. The germline gives CDR1 SGDLS, CDR2 YYNGEE. CDR3 coding DNA: TGTGCCAGCAGCGCCCACTCAGCGGGAGGGATACCTCCCTACAATGAGCAGTTCTTC. Translated: CASSAHSAGGIPPYNEQFF.

V is TRBV5-1 and J is TRBJ1-1; 7 nucleotides align to TRBD1. Trimming at V came to 0 bases and at J to 4 bases, leaving 3 bases not matched to a gene. CDR1 and CDR2 (germline): SGHRS, YFSETQ. The length of the CDR3 is 14 residues. CDR3 DNA sequence: TGCGCCAGCAGCTTGGCCGCAGGGGGCACTGAAGCTTTCTTT. This encodes CASSLAAGGTEAFF.

The J gene is TRBJ2-3, the V gene TRBV2, with TRBD2 matching over 11 bases. This CDR3 contains 16 residues. The trim removed 10 bases at V and 0 bases at J, leaving 9 bases unmatched. Germline lookup yields CDR1 SNHLY and CDR2 FYNNEI. The CDR3 nucleotides are TGTGCCACCCGGACTAGCGGGCAACTTAGCACAGATACGCAGTATTTT. It is translated as CATRTSGQLSTDTQYF.

The V gene is TRBV9, the J gene TRBJ2-1; TRBD2 agrees at 10 bases. The CDR3 consists of 17 residues. Germline V gene lookup returns CDR1 SGDLS and CDR2 YYNGEE. The junction had 9 bases not matched to a gene; V was cut back by 0 bases and J by 6 bases. The CDR3 DNA is TGTGCCAGCAGCGTAGTGCCTCGAGCGGGGGGGCCCAATGAGCAGTTCTTC. Translating it yields CASSVVPRAGGPNEQFF.

The rearrangement uses TRBV6-5 and TRBJ1-1; 10 nucleotides agree with TRBD1. Germline V CDR1 and CDR2: MNHEY, SVGAGI. CDR3 length: 15 amino acids. J was trimmed by 11 bases and V by 2 bases; bases with no gene match: 11. CDR3 residues: CASSYPGQGYSGAFF. Written as DNA, the CDR3 is TGTGCCAGCAGTTACCCGGGACAGGGGTACTCGGGGGCTTTCTTT.

The rearrangement joins TRBV28 to TRBJ2-2; 7 nucleotides match TRBD1. CDR1 and CDR2 from the germline V gene are MDHEN and SYDVKM. This CDR3 region has 14 residues. The V and J ends lost 7 bases and 6 bases, in that order; junction bases with no gene match: 8. CDR3 sequence: CASITKGAAGELFF. In DNA form, the CDR3 reads TGTGCCAGCATCACGAAGGGGGCGGCCGGGGAGCTGTTTTTT.

This sequence joins TRBV7-8 and TRBJ2-3, with 9 nucleotides matching TRBD2. The ends lost 1 base at V and 2 bases at J; junction bases unmatched: 4. The germline CDR1 and CDR2 sequences are SGHVS and FQNEAQ. The CDR3 consists of 16 residues. The CDR3, as DNA: TGTGCCAGCAGCTTAGTAGCGGGAGAAGACACAGATACGCAGTATTTT. Its protein product is CASSLVAGEDTDTQYF.